The rows below give T cell receptor beta chains drawn from one sample of a study of T cell responses to AZD1222 COVID-19 vaccine. Only in-frame clones appear in the TCRdb table, and some are missing; sequencing was by immunoSEQ multiplex PCR. The table shows about 130,000 clones, with approximately 83% occurring only once. The material was peripheral blood, obtained on day 0 of AZD1222 vaccination. Receptors were obtained from an adult in good health. The CDR3 runs from the conserved cysteine through the conserved F or W. A D gene is named only where the DNA matches it firmly. The size of a clone is reported for some rows only, either as once, few or many, or as a class for expanded clones.

d_gene: -
v_gene: TRBV18
abundance: -
j_gene: TRBJ1-1
CDR3aa: CASSEDSPPAFF
CDR3nt: TGTGCCAGCTCAGAGGACAGCCCGCCGGCTTTCTTT

d_gene: TRBD2
v_gene: TRBV18
abundance: -
j_gene: TRBJ2-1
CDR3aa: CASSPTSGSVNEQFF
CDR3nt: TGTGCCAGCTCGCCGACTAGCGGGTCGGTCAATGAGCAGTTCTTC

d_gene: TRBD1
v_gene: TRBV3-1/TRBV3-2
abundance: -
j_gene: TRBJ2-5
CDR3aa: CASSRDRQETQYF
CDR3nt: TGTGCCAGCAGCCGGGACAGACAAGAGACCCAGTACTTC

d_gene: -
v_gene: TRBV4-2
abundance: -
j_gene: TRBJ2-1
CDR3aa: CASSQDGRSASGRNEQFF
CDR3nt: TGTGCCAGCAGCCAAGACGGTCGGAGCGCCAGCGGAAGGAATGAGCAGTTCTTC

d_gene: -
v_gene: TRBV5-6
abundance: -
j_gene: TRBJ1-1
CDR3aa: CASSFVAGTEAFF
CDR3nt: TGTGCCAGCAGCTTCGTGGCTGGCACTGAAGCTTTCTTT

d_gene: TRBD2
v_gene: TRBV6-5
abundance: -
j_gene: TRBJ2-1
CDR3aa: CASRAGDSYNEQFF
CDR3nt: TGTGCCAGCCGAGCGGGAGACTCCTACAATGAGCAGTTCTTC

d_gene: TRBD1
v_gene: TRBV6-5
abundance: -
j_gene: TRBJ1-1
CDR3aa: CASSTTGSTGEAFF
CDR3nt: TGTGCCAGCAGTACGACAGGGAGTACTGGTGAAGCTTTCTTT

d_gene: TRBD2
v_gene: TRBV3-1/TRBV3-2
abundance: -
j_gene: TRBJ2-5
CDR3aa: CASSQGVLAGGPTQETQYF
CDR3nt: TGTGCCAGCAGCCAAGGGGTACTAGCGGGGGGGCCAACGCAAGAGACCCAGTACTTC

d_gene: -
v_gene: TRBV2
abundance: few
j_gene: TRBJ2-7
CDR3aa: CASSPGAEQYF
CDR3nt: TGTGCCAGCAGTCCGGGGGCCGAGCAGTACTTC

d_gene: TRBD1
v_gene: TRBV5-1
abundance: -
j_gene: TRBJ1-6
CDR3aa: CASSLGTGASPLHF
CDR3nt: TGCGCCAGCAGCTTGGGGACAGGGGCATCACCCCTCCACTTT

d_gene: TRBD2
v_gene: TRBV14
abundance: -
j_gene: TRBJ2-7
CDR3aa: CASSQGPAGSYEQYF
CDR3nt: TGTGCCAGCAGCCAAGGACCAGCGGGGTCTTACGAGCAGTACTTC

d_gene: TRBD1
v_gene: TRBV12-3/TRBV12-4
abundance: few
j_gene: TRBJ2-7
CDR3aa: CASSDRVSYEQYF
CDR3nt: TGTGCCAGCAGTGACAGGGTCAGCTACGAGCAGTACTTC

d_gene: TRBD2
v_gene: TRBV20-1
abundance: -
j_gene: TRBJ2-7
CDR3aa: CSASGTSGKSEQYF
CDR3nt: TGCAGTGCTAGTGGGACTAGCGGGAAGTCGGAGCAGTACTTC

d_gene: TRBD1
v_gene: TRBV6-1
abundance: -
j_gene: TRBJ1-2
CDR3aa: CASSDLTGVSGYTF
CDR3nt: TGTGCCAGCAGTGACCTAACAGGGGTGAGTGGCTACACCTTC

d_gene: -
v_gene: TRBV11-2
abundance: -
j_gene: TRBJ2-7
CDR3aa: CASSFTDYEQYF
CDR3nt: TGTGCCAGCAGCTTCACAGACTACGAGCAGTACTTC

d_gene: TRBD1
v_gene: TRBV27
abundance: -
j_gene: TRBJ2-7
CDR3aa: CASSHGQGRYEQYF
CDR3nt: TGTGCCAGCAGTCACGGACAGGGGAGGTACGAGCAGTACTTC

d_gene: -
v_gene: TRBV15
abundance: -
j_gene: TRBJ1-1
CDR3aa: CATSTGGRVEAFF
CDR3nt: TGTGCCACCAGCACAGGCGGGCGGGTTGAAGCTTTCTTT

d_gene: -
v_gene: TRBV4-2
abundance: -
j_gene: TRBJ1-1
CDR3aa: CASSPLGEGGGGTEAFF
CDR3nt: TGTGCCAGCAGCCCCTTAGGAGAGGGGGGTGGTGGGACTGAAGCTTTCTTT

d_gene: -
v_gene: TRBV6-5
abundance: -
j_gene: TRBJ2-4
CDR3aa: CASSPDIAKNIQYF
CDR3nt: TGTGCCAGCAGTCCCGATATAGCCAAAAACATTCAGTACTTC

d_gene: -
v_gene: TRBV11-3
abundance: -
j_gene: TRBJ2-3
CDR3aa: CASSTGRDPRGDTQYF
CDR3nt: TGTGCCAGCAGCACGGGGCGGGACCCGAGGGGAGATACGCAGTATTTT

d_gene: -
v_gene: TRBV7-2
abundance: -
j_gene: TRBJ1-3
CDR3aa: CASSLRAGNTIYF
CDR3nt: TGTGCCAGCAGCTTGAGGGCGGGAAACACCATATATTTT

d_gene: TRBD1
v_gene: TRBV4-2
abundance: -
j_gene: TRBJ2-2
CDR3aa: CASSQGGQGGYTGELFF
CDR3nt: TGTGCCAGCAGCCAAGGGGGACAGGGAGGTTACACCGGGGAGCTGTTTTTT

d_gene: -
v_gene: TRBV5-1
abundance: -
j_gene: TRBJ2-3
CDR3aa: CASSLLLGGGTDTQYF
CDR3nt: TGCGCCAGCAGTTTGCTGCTCGGGGGAGGCACAGATACGCAGTATTTT

d_gene: -
v_gene: TRBV7-9
abundance: -
j_gene: TRBJ1-2
CDR3aa: CASSLMQNYGYTF
CDR3nt: TGTGCCAGCAGCTTAATGCAGAACTATGGCTACACCTTC

d_gene: -
v_gene: TRBV18
abundance: few
j_gene: TRBJ2-7
CDR3aa: CASSPHPGSYEQYF
CDR3nt: TGTGCCAGCTCACCCCATCCAGGATCCTACGAGCAGTACTTC

d_gene: -
v_gene: TRBV10-2
abundance: -
j_gene: TRBJ2-7
CDR3aa: CASSEGLGSGSYEQYF
CDR3nt: TGCGCCAGCAGTGAAGGCCTTGGAAGCGGATCCTACGAGCAGTACTTC

d_gene: TRBD1
v_gene: TRBV6-1
abundance: -
j_gene: TRBJ1-2
CDR3aa: CASSENRDSGYTF
CDR3nt: TGTGCCAGCAGTGAAAACAGGGACAGCGGCTACACCTTC

d_gene: -
v_gene: TRBV7-9
abundance: -
j_gene: TRBJ2-1
CDR3aa: CASSFYSFSGSSYNEQFF
CDR3nt: TGTGCCAGCAGCTTTTACTCCTTTTCGGGAAGCTCCTACAATGAGCAGTTCTTC